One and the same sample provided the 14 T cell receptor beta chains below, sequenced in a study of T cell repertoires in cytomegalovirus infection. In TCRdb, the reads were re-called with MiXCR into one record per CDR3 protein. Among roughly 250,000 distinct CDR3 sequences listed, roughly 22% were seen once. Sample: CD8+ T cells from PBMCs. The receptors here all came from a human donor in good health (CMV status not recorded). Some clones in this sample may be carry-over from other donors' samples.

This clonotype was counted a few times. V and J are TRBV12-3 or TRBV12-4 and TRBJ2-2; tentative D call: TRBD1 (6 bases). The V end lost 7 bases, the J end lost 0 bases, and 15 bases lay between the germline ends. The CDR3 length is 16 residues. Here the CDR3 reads CASTRSGTTNTGELFF. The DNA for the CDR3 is TGTGCCAGCACTCGTTCCGGGACAACGAACACCGGGGAGCTGTTTTTT.

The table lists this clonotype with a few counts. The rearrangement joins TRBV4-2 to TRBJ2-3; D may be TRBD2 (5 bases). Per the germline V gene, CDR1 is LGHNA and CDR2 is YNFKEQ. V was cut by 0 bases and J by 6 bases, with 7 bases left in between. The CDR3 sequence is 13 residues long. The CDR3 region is CASSQDRRDTQYF. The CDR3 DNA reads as TGTGCCAGCAGCCAAGATCGGAGGGATACGCAGTATTTT.

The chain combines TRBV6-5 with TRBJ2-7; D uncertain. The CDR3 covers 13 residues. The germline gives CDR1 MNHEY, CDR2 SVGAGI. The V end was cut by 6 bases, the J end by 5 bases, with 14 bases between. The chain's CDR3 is CASRNANPDEQYF. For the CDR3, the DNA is TGTGCCAGCAGAAATGCTAATCCCGACGAGCAGTACTTC.

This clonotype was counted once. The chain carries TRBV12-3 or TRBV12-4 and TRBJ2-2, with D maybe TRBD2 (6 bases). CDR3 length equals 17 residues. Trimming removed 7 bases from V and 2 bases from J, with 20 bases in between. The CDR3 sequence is CASNPAGRGSNTGELFF. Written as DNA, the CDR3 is TGTGCCAGCAACCCTGCCGGGCGGGGATCCAACACCGGGGAGCTGTTTTTT.

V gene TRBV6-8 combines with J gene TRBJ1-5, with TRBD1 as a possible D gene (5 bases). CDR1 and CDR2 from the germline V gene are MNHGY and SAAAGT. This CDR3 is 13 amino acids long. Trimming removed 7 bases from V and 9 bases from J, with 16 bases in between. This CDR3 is CASIPGHFLPQHF. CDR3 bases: TGTGCCAGCATCCCTGGACATTTTTTGCCCCAGCATTTT.

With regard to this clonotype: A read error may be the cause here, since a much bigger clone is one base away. The CDR3 coding sequence is TGTACCAGCAGTCTACAGGGGAATGAGCAGTTCTTC. Translation gives CTSSLQGNEQFF. This rearrangement joins TRBV12-3 or TRBV12-4 to TRBJ2-1; 7 bases agree with TRBD1. The CDR3 is made up of 12 amino acids.

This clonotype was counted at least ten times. The CDR3, as DNA: TGCAGTGCTAGAGACCGGGTTTCCTACAATGAGCAGTTCTTC. It specifies CSARDRVSYNEQFF. The chain carries TRBV20-1 and TRBJ2-1; D gene unclear. The CDR3 is 14 residues long. Germline loops: CDR1 DFQATT, CDR2 SNEGSKA (reference sequence). V lost 0 bases and J 1 base, leaving 7 bases between the germline ends.

CDR3: CASSENGLAFSGNTIYF. The CDR3 bases are TGTGCCAGCAGCGAAAACGGTCTTGCTTTCTCTGGAAACACCATATATTTT. The rearrangement uses TRBV7-9 and TRBJ1-3, with D uncertain. The CDR3 runs to 17 residues. From germline, CDR1 is SEHNR and CDR2 FQNEAQ (reference sequence). Trimming shortened V by 5 bases and J by 0 bases, and 17 bases separated the two germline ends.

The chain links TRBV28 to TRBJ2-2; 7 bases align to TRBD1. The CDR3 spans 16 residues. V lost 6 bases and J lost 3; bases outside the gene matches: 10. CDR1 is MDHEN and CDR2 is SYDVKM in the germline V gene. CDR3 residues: CASRPDRELDTGELFF. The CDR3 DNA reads TGTGCCAGCAGACCAGACAGGGAGTTGGACACCGGGGAGCTGTTTTTT.

The CDR3 nucleotides are TGTGCCAGCAGTGAGCGCCGAGATGGTGGCTACACCTTC. Translation: CASSERRDGGYTF. V gene TRBV2 combines with J gene TRBJ1-2; D is unresolved. The CDR3 extends over 13 amino acids. Germline CDR1 and CDR2: SNHLY and FYNNEI. The V end was cut by 3 bases, the J end by 7 bases, with 12 bases between. The full variable domain, its missing parts supplied by reference TRBV2 and TRBJ1-2, is EPEVTQTPSHQVTQMGQEVILRCVPISNHLYFYWYRQILGQKVEFLVSFYNNEISEKSEIFDDQFSVERPDGSNFTLKIRSTKLEDSAMYFCASSERRDGGYTFGSGTRLTVV.

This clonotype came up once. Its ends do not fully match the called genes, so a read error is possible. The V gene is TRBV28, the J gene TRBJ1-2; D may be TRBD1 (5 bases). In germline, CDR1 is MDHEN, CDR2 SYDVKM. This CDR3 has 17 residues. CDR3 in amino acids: CASSSSGLWTHFYVYTF. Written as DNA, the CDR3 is TGTGCCAGCAGTTCATCGGGACTCTGGACTCACTTCTATGTCTACACCTTC.

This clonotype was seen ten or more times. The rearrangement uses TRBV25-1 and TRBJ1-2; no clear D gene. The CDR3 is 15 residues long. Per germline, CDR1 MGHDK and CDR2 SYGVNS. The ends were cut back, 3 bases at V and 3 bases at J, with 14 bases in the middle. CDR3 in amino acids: CASSDLVLEDYGYTF. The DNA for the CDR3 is TGTGCCAGCAGTGATTTAGTCCTGGAGGACTATGGCTACACCTTC.

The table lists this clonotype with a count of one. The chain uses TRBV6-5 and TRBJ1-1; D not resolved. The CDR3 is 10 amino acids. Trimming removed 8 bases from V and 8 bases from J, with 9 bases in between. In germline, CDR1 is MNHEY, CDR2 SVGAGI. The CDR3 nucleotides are TGTGCCAGCGGGATCCAGGAAGCTTTCTTT. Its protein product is CASGIQEAFF.

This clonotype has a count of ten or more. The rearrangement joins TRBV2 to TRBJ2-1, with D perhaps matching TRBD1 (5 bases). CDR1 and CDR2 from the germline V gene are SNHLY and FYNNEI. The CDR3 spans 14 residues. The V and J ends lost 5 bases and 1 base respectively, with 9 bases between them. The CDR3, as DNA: TGTGCCAGCAGTCAGGACACTTCCTACAATGAGCAGTTCTTC. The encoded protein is CASSQDTSYNEQFF.